The sequence of this TCR beta chain was determined in a study of shared clonotypes between healthy human individuals (dated by TCRdb to the early 2020s). Background on the whole study: A few men and a couple of women, aged 18 to 49 years, made up the cohort. For each donor, three plates each were used for CD4 naive and CD4 memory, two plates were used for CD8 naive, and one plate was used for CD8 memory. To estimate repertoire size and how much clonotypes are shared between individuals, the study performed deep sequencing of blood TCR repertoires from about five healthy adults. To increase sequencing depth and limit assay-specific biases, different laboratories used diverse techniques to prepare libraries and sequence TCR repertoires. Between about 0.94 and 8.9 billion PBMCs per donor were obtained by leukapheresis.

TCR CDR3 regions were amplified from genomic DNA by multiplex PCR using the deep immunoSEQ assay. Extracted genomic DNA from each cell subset was distributed evenly across all wells of several immunoSEQ 96-well plates, and each plate was treated as a replicate. For sorted subsets, approximately 190 ng of genomic DNA, equivalent to 30,000 or so T cell genomes, went into each replicate PCR. Purified libraries were measured with a Qubit 3.0 fluorometer, size-checked on a Bioanalyzer 2100, and measured again with the KAPA Library Quantification kit. Each immunoSEQ 96-well plate was sequenced on its own single-read 150-cycle Illumina NextSeq 550 flow cell. The study's own analysis went as follows. The immunoSEQ output contained only junctional sequences without quality scores, so filtering could not match that applied to full-length reads. Sequences were annotated with PyIR, a Python wrapper for IgBLAST v1.9, using IMGT germline references to assign V/J genes and CDR3. Any read was removed if the V/J assignment was weak (E-value above 1e-6), the CDR3 was missing, or the read contained stop codons, out-of-frame junctions, or ambiguous translated residues. V3J clonotypes were defined as sequences sharing the same inferred V gene, J gene, and CDR3 amino acid sequence. Percentage overlap between repertoires was calculated by dividing the number of shared unique clonotypes by the size of the smaller repertoire. Repertoire richness was assessed with RTK rarefaction, the Chao1 estimator, and Recon v2.1 estimates of unobserved clonotypes. Generation probabilities for all TCRbeta clonotypes obtained by the gDNA method from a few donors were computed using OLGA. What TCRdb holds here is the immuneACCESS table cut down to in-frame rearrangements. Part of the clones is not present; checked against another copy, under half of the missing clones reflect an unresolved V gene, and the others are unexplained. V, J and clone size were drawn from that table, and D and trimming were deduced from the DNA. The sample has roughly 570,000 clones on record, roughly 98% of them singletons. 0.3% of the sample rests with the top ten.

The CDR3 covers 16 residues, taking in both the cysteine and the phenylalanine. Just CDR3 DNA is preserved here, 48 bases in frame from base 1. Trimming costs V 0 bases and J 1 base, and their ends lie 11 bases apart. Based on the germline V gene, the CDR1 and CDR2 sequences are SGDLS and YYNGEE. Broader findings and caveats from the paper: Compared with non-shared clonotypes, clonotypes shared by all four sorted-subset donors had higher generation probabilities. Based on pairwise subsampling, the degree of clonotype sharing among donors was expected to be affected by sequencing depth. Because the study included only a small number of donors, the genetic and exposure-history diversity represented was limited. When several donors were compared, the shared fraction of clonotypes was around 5.1% for naive CD4, 3.5% to 4% for naive CD8, 2.3% for memory CD4, and around 0.37% for memory CD8. Larger estimated clonotype richness was generally found for naive subsets than for memory subsets. Even with the large sequencing depth, rarefaction of the sorted-subset datasets indicated that sequencing was incomplete. Sampling was restricted to blood, and TCR repertoires in tissue are likely to differ from TCR repertoires in blood.

As regards this clone: What this receptor recognizes is not known. No base qualities exist here, and no much larger clone lies one base off it.

For the CD8 naive samples, CD45RO-negative cells were positively selected for CCR7, yielding a CD45RA+CCR7+ population from which TemRA cells were excluded. The donors were healthy, HIV-negative adults with no recently reported acute infections or vaccinations. Only Caucasian adults living in Nashville, Tennessee, USA were represented among the donors. Blood was collected by leukapheresis, and PBMCs were isolated by Ficoll-Histopaque density gradient centrifugation and then cryopreserved in liquid nitrogen vapor phase. Purity and quantity of every magnetically sorted T cell population were checked by analytical flow cytometry. Each sorted fraction had its genomic DNA isolated and then quantified by UV absorbance on a Nanodrop 2000c.

The TCR was taken from a man aged 25-45 years in good health. Input material: naive CD8+ T cells sorted from blood. Reading the label with the study, this specimen's cell subset or site is: CD45RA+CCR7+. The chain is encoded by TRBV9 joined to TRBJ2-1; the D gene is perhaps TRBD2, on 5 matching bases. The DNA reads TGTGCCAGCAGCGTAGGGTGGGAGAGGTCCTACAATGAGCAGTTCTTC. Protein translation: CASSVGWERSYNEQFF.